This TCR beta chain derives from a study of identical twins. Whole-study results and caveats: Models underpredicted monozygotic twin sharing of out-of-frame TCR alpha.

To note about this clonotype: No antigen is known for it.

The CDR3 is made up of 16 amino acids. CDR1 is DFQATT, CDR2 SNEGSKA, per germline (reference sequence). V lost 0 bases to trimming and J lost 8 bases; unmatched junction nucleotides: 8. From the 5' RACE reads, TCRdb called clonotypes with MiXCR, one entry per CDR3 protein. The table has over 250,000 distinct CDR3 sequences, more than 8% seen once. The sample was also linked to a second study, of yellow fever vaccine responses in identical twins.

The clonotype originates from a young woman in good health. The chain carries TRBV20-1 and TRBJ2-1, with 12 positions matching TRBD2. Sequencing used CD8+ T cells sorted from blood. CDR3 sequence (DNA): TGCAGTGCTAGAGACCCTAGCGGGAGGGCCTCGGATGAGCAGTTCTTC. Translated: CSARDPSGRASDEQFF.